The entry below gives a single T cell receptor (beta chain) sequence along with its context. Its antigen remains unknown. TCR beta CDR3 regions were amplified from RNA transcripts. HTBI primers were used for first-round RT-PCR of the TCR CDR3. TCRdb re-called the multiplex PCR reads through MiXCR, storing one row per CDR3 protein. Of roughly 840,000 distinct CDR3 sequences in the sample, roughly 37% are singletons; the top ten hold around 10%. This CDR3 region has 15 residues. The V and J ends lost 7 bases and 5 bases, in that order; junction bases with no gene match: 8. The data originate from a study of T cells in Graves' hyperthyroidism and ophthalmopathy. Points from the study as a whole: With a median lead of 6.5 months before onset, the model predicted ophthalmopathy.

Each patient was aged 18 to 65 and had newly diagnosed hyperthyroidism of under 2 months' duration. Diagnoses rested on clinical symptoms, serum thyroxine and TRAb, thyroid ultrasound and orbital computed tomography. The clonotype originates from a man aged 18-30 years with Graves' hyperthyroidism. The sample taken for sequencing was blood. This chain connects TRBV12-3 or TRBV12-4 to TRBJ1-6; TRBD1 matches at 7 bases. CDR3 residues: CASISGTANNSPLHF. CDR3 coding DNA: TGTGCCAGCATTTCCGGGACAGCAAATAATTCACCCCTCCACTTT.